One and the same sample provided the 31 T cell receptor beta chains below, sequenced in a study of T-cell reconstitution after alpha-beta-depleted transplantation in children (dated by TCRdb to between 2015 and 2016). Library preparation employed PCR. The instrument given in TCRdb is Illumina HiSeq 2500. TCR library preparation used molecular barcoding, with unique molecular identifiers applied to normalize quantification of the TCRbeta repertoire. TCRdb trimmed the raw reads at Q25, called clones with MiXCR and kept productive beta chains. Every CDR3 protein is listed once, alongside the most common genes and DNA of its rows. Within this sample are approximately 250,000 distinct CDR3 sequences, with 20% to 30% of them counted one time only. The biggest ten clones account for around 2.5% of the sample. Sample treatment or condition, as interpreted from the label and publication: allogeneic hematopoietic cell transplantation with graft depleted of TCRalphabeta T cells and CD19 B cells.

The sequenced sample was PBMCs, obtained before TCRalphabeta/CD19-depleted stem cell transplant. The origin of the receptors is a girl aged 2 to 10 with Fanconi anemia, due to receive a stem cell transplant.

The table lists this clonotype with many counts. V and J are TRBV7-9 and TRBJ2-7; maybe TRBD2 (6 bases). Germline V lookup: CDR1 SEHNR, CDR2 FQNEAQ (reference sequence). The germline V and J ends were trimmed by 1 base and 7 bases, with 17 bases remaining between them. CDR3 length: 15 amino acids. The CDR3 sequence: CASSLGRAVSDEQYF. The CDR3 region has the DNA TGTGCCAGCAGCTTAGGGAGGGCGGTATCTGATGAGCAGTACTTC. The variable domain in full, with the rest retrieved from reference TRBV7-9 and TRBJ2-7, is DTGVSQNPRHKITKRGQNVTFRCDPISEHNRLYWYRQTLGQGPEFLTYFQNEAQLEKSRLLSDRFSAERPKGSFSTLEIQRTEQGDSAMYLCASSLGRAVSDEQYFGPGTRLTVT.

This clonotype has just a few counts. The chain links TRBV5-1 to TRBJ2-3, with 8 positions matching TRBD2. This CDR3 contains 17 residues. With 0 bases clipped from V and 2 bases from J, the junction kept 8 bases outside the gene matches. Germline CDR1 and CDR2: SGHRS and YFSETQ. The CDR3 DNA sequence: TGCGCCAGCAGCTTGGCCGCGGGGGGCGCTAACACAGATACGCAGTATTTT. This translates into CASSLAAGGANTDTQYF.

This clonotype was recorded many times. The chain couples TRBV6-5 to TRBJ1-1; 8 bases are shared with TRBD1. In germline, CDR1 is MNHEY, CDR2 SVGAGI. The CDR3 length is 15 residues. J lost 4 bases, V lost 4 bases, and 8 bases had no gene match. Written as DNA, the CDR3 is TGTGCCAGCAGTTCTCGGACAGGGACGGTCACTGAAGCTTTCTTT. Translated: CASSSRTGTVTEAFF.

The J gene is TRBJ2-7, the V gene TRBV12-3 or TRBV12-4; weak D call: TRBD2 (6 bases). The CDR3 is made up of 14 amino acids. V gave up 5 bases and J gave up 4 bases, with 15 bases separating them. The CDR3 region has the DNA TGTGCCAGCAGTCCCCCTGCGGGGCGGTACGAGCAGTACTTC. Translation gives CASSPPAGRYEQYF.

This clonotype came up many times. The genes are TRBV12-3 or TRBV12-4 and TRBJ2-7; 8 bases line up with TRBD1. The V and J ends lost 9 bases and 2 bases, in that order; junction bases with no gene match: 6. CDR3 size: 13 residues. The CDR3 DNA reads TGTGCCAGTAACAGGGGGGCCACCTACGAGCAGTACTTC. It yields the protein CASNRGATYEQYF.

In this sample, this clonotype turned up many times. V and J are TRBV28 and TRBJ2-1; D is ambiguous. The V gene lost 5 bases and the J gene lost 7 bases, with 6 bases spanning the gap. Germline V gene sequence: CDR1 MDHEN, CDR2 SYDVKM. The CDR3 covers 11 residues. The CDR3: CASSIVNEQFF. The CDR3 coding sequence is TGTGCCAGCAGTATAGTGAATGAGCAGTTCTTC.

This clonotype was seen ten or more times. The chain joins TRBV7-2 to TRBJ2-7; D gene uncertain. The length of the CDR3 is 12 residues. The V gene lost 3 bases and the J gene lost 2 bases, with 5 bases spanning the gap. From germline, CDR1 is SGHTA and CDR2 FQGNSA. In DNA, the CDR3 is TGTGCCAGCAGCTTTATGGCCTACGAGCAGTACTTC. Protein: CASSFMAYEQYF.

The chain uses TRBV20-1 and TRBJ2-5, with D possibly TRBD2 on 5 matching bases. This CDR3 region has 14 residues. V gave up 1 base and J gave up 5 bases, with 14 bases separating them. Germline CDR1 is DFQATT and CDR2 is SNEGSKA (reference sequence). CDR3 sequence reads: CSARGSDWRETQYF. CDR3 coding DNA: TGCAGTGCTAGAGGCTCGGACTGGCGGGAGACCCAGTACTTC.

This clonotype was recorded many times. The chain combines TRBV29-1 with TRBJ1-5; D is perhaps TRBD1 (6 bases). V lost 5 bases, J lost 4 bases, and 12 bases lay in between. This CDR3 comprises 13 residues. Germline V gene data show CDR1 as SQVTM and CDR2 as ANQGSEA. CDR3 loop: CSVTPDRNQPQHF. The DNA for the CDR3 is TGCAGCGTTACCCCGGACAGAAATCAGCCCCAGCATTTT.

Many counts were recorded for this clonotype. The J gene is TRBJ2-1, the V gene TRBV7-9, with 9 bases lining up with TRBD2. With 0 bases clipped from V and 6 bases from J, the junction kept 3 bases outside the gene matches. Per the germline V gene, CDR1 is SEHNR and CDR2 is FQNEAQ (reference sequence). The CDR3 is 15 residues long. The CDR3 loop reads CASSLAAGGLNEQFF. The CDR3 DNA reads as TGTGCCAGCAGCTTAGCAGCGGGGGGCCTCAATGAGCAGTTCTTC. Complete variable domain (other parts from reference TRBV7-9 and TRBJ2-1): DTGVSQNPRHKITKRGQNVTFRCDPISEHNRLYWYRQTLGQGPEFLTYFQNEAQLEKSRLLSDRFSAERPKGSFSTLEIQRTEQGDSAMYLCASSLAAGGLNEQFFGPGTRLTVL.

This clonotype has ten or more counts. The rearrangement joins TRBV7-2 to TRBJ2-7; tentatively, D is TRBD2 (6 bases). The CDR3 consists of 15 residues. Trimming removed 5 bases from V and 3 bases from J, with 17 bases in between. Germline assignment: CDR1 SGHTA and CDR2 FQGNSA. The CDR3, as DNA: TGTGCCAGCAGCCCTCGGACGAGGGGAGGCTACGAGCAGTACTTC. Translation gives CASSPRTRGGYEQYF.

Ten or more counts support this clonotype. The chain has TRBV28 and TRBJ2-7; 9 bases fit TRBD1. CDR3 length: 14 residues. Germline lookup yields CDR1 MDHEN and CDR2 SYDVKM. V shed 6 bases and J 3 bases; nucleotides not matched to a gene: 6. The CDR3 here is CASRKRDRVYEQYF. CDR3 nucleotides: TGTGCCAGCAGAAAACGGGACAGGGTCTACGAGCAGTACTTC.

This clonotype was counted many times. The chain couples TRBV12-3 or TRBV12-4 to TRBJ2-5; no definite D call. Trimming cost V 2 bases and J 2 bases, with 9 bases left between them. This CDR3 has 14 residues. The CDR3 protein is CASSLIFRQETQYF. CDR3 sequence (DNA): TGTGCCAGCAGTTTAATATTCAGGCAAGAGACCCAGTACTTC.

This clonotype was seen at least ten times. The chain joins TRBV20-1 to TRBJ2-7, with D possibly matching TRBD1 (6 bases). Germline CDR1 reads DFQATT; CDR2 reads SNEGSKA (reference sequence). Trimming took 0 bases from V and 2 from J, leaving 11 bases between them. The CDR3 is 14 amino acids. The CDR3 protein is CSARDPRTAYEQYF. CDR3 in DNA: TGCAGTGCTAGAGATCCCCGGACAGCCTACGAGCAGTACTTC.

In its sample, this clonotype was seen many times. A junction boundary mismatches the germline segment, possibly from a read error. The chain joins TRBV10-3 to TRBJ2-5; D call uncertain. Germline V gene sequence: CDR1 ENHRY, CDR2 SYGVKD. This CDR3 region has 13 residues. The CDR3 region is CAISERVQETQYF. The CDR3 DNA reads TGTGCCATCAGTGAGAGGGTCCAAGAGACCCAGTATTTC.

The chain carries TRBV7-2 and TRBJ2-3; no clear D. V lost 2 bases to trimming and J lost 0 bases, with 9 bases between them. The CDR3 is made up of 15 amino acids. Germline loops: CDR1 SGHTA, CDR2 FQGNSA. The CDR3 region is CASSLSGRSTDTQYF. CDR3 DNA: TGTGCCAGCAGCTTATCCGGACGGAGCACAGATACGCAGTATTTT.

This clonotype showed up many times. This rearrangement joins TRBV20-1 to TRBJ2-5, with 11 nucleotides matching TRBD2. This CDR3 is 14 amino acids long. V lost 3 bases, J lost 5 bases, and 5 bases stayed unmatched. Germline V gene lookup returns CDR1 DFQATT and CDR2 SNEGSKA (reference sequence). CDR3 residues: CSASSGGDRETQYF. The CDR3 bases are TGCAGTGCTAGTAGCGGGGGGGACAGGGAGACCCAGTACTTC.

The chain links TRBV20-1 to TRBJ2-7, with 8 bases identical to TRBD2. Germline V gene data show CDR1 as DFQATT and CDR2 as SNEGSKA (reference sequence). CDR3 size: 14 residues. J lost 2 bases, V lost 6 bases, and 9 bases had no gene match. Here the CDR3 DNA reads TGCAGTGCCCCAGGGACTAGGGGTGCCTACGAGCAGTACTTC. Translated, it gives CSAPGTRGAYEQYF.

The J gene is TRBJ2-2, the V gene TRBV6-2 or TRBV6-3; TRBD2 matches 7 bases. Trimming removed 1 base from V and 3 bases from J; junction bases left unmatched: 14. The V gene's germline CDR1 is MNHEY and CDR2 SVGEGT. The CDR3 totals 19 residues. For the CDR3, the DNA is TGTGCCAGCAGTTACTTACCTCAGGGCGGGAGTCTGTACACCGGGGAGCTGTTTTTT. Amino acid sequence: CASSYLPQGGSLYTGELFF.

This clonotype was observed a handful of times. V usage is TRBV29-1 and J usage is TRBJ1-3; 7 bases are a match to TRBD1. This CDR3 is built from 12 residues. Germline V CDR1 and CDR2: SQVTM, ANQGSEA. Losses at the gene ends were 7 bases for V and 4 bases for J; bases not matched to a gene: 4. CDR3 in amino acids: CSALTGGNTIYF. In nucleotides, the CDR3 is TGCAGCGCCTTGACAGGGGGAAACACCATATATTTT.

Note on this clonotype: Since a much larger clone is just one base distant, this may be a read error. The V and J genes are TRBV20-1 and TRBJ2-5, with D possibly called TRBD1 or TRBD2 (6 bases each). CDR1 and CDR2 (germline): DFQATT, SNEGSKA (reference sequence). The CDR3 runs to 15 residues. The chain's CDR3 is CSARSGAGPQENQYF. The CDR3 DNA sequence: TGCAGTGCTAGATCGGGGGCCGGCCCACAAGAGAACCAGTACTTC.

This clonotype was found many times. This chain uses TRBV12-3 or TRBV12-4 with TRBJ2-7; 9 nucleotides agree with TRBD1. V dropped 4 bases and J dropped 3; count of bases not matched to a gene: 4. The CDR3 covers 14 residues. CDR3: CASSSKGQGYEQYF. In DNA, the CDR3 is TGTGCCAGCAGTTCCAAGGGACAGGGCTACGAGCAGTACTTC.

The rearrangement joins TRBV7-9 to TRBJ1-5; possible D gene TRBD1, 6 bases. CDR1 is SEHNR, CDR2 FQNEAQ, per germline (reference sequence). Trimming removed 3 bases from V and 4 bases from J, with 13 bases in between. There are 15 residues in the CDR3. The CDR3 region is CASSLEGGPNQPQHF. DNA of the CDR3: TGTGCCAGCAGCTTGGAGGGGGGTCCTAATCAGCCCCAGCATTTT.

This clonotype was detected many times. The CDR3 nucleotides read TGTGCCAGCAGTCGGAAGGCGGTTAACTCCTACGAGCAGTACTTC. Translating it yields CASSRKAVNSYEQYF. The chain couples TRBV6-1 to TRBJ2-7, with D hard to call. CDR3 size: 15 residues. V was cut by 5 bases and J by 0 bases, with 14 bases left in between. Germline V gives CDR1 MNHNS, CDR2 SASEGT.

This clonotype has at least ten counts. V is TRBV6-1 and J is TRBJ1-4; tentatively, D is TRBD1 (6 bases). Germline lookup yields CDR1 MNHNS and CDR2 SASEGT. This CDR3 contains 16 residues. Trimming took 3 bases from V and 4 from J, leaving 15 bases between them. CDR3 DNA sequence: TGTGCCAGCAGTGATCTTACAGGGCGCAGTAATGAAAAACTGTTTTTT. Protein: CASSDLTGRSNEKLFF.

This clonotype was picked up many times. The CDR3 nucleotides are TGTGCCAGCAGTACCCACTCAAATAGTGAGACCCAGTACTTC. It encodes CASSTHSNSETQYF. The rearrangement uses TRBV27 and TRBJ2-5; D not certain. This CDR3 is built from 14 residues. Germline V gene lookup returns CDR1 MNHEY and CDR2 SMNVEV (reference sequence). Trimming removed 5 bases from V and 5 bases from J, with 15 bases in between.

This clonotype showed up just a few times. The gene calls are TRBV20-1 and TRBJ2-5, with 9 bases fitting TRBD2. The length of the CDR3 is 13 residues. Per germline, CDR1 DFQATT and CDR2 SNEGSKA (reference sequence). J gave up 5 bases and V 4 bases, and 5 bases lay outside the gene matches. CDR3 in amino acids: CSATIAGVETQYF. CDR3 nucleotide sequence: TGCAGTGCTACAATAGCGGGAGTGGAGACCCAGTACTTC.

This clonotype was detected ten times or more. The chain combines TRBV20-1 with TRBJ2-7; TRBD2 matches 7 bases. This CDR3 region has 13 residues. V dropped 2 bases and J dropped 2; count of bases not matched to a gene: 3. Germline values: CDR1 DFQATT, CDR2 SNEGSKA (reference sequence). CDR3 sequence: CSARLAATYEQYF. Written as DNA, the CDR3 is TGCAGTGCTAGACTAGCGGCCACCTACGAGCAGTACTTC.

This clonotype was counted ten times or more. J is TRBJ2-5 and V is TRBV29-1, with a tentative D call TRBD2 (6 bases). Germline V gene lookup returns CDR1 SQVTM and CDR2 ANQGSEA. V lost 4 bases and J 3 bases, leaving 9 bases between the germline ends. The CDR3 covers 12 residues. The CDR3 nucleotides read TGCAGCGTTGTTGGAGGGGAAGAGACCCAGTACTTC. As protein: CSVVGGEETQYF. Together with reference TRBV29-1 and TRBJ2-5, the CDR3 gives the full variable domain: SAVISQKPSRDICQRGTSLTIQCQVDSQVTMMFWYRQQPGQSLTLIATANQGSEATYESGFVIDKFPISRPNLTFSTLTVSNMSPEDSSIYLCSVVGGEETQYFGPGTRLLVL.

The chain has TRBV6-5 and TRBJ2-1, with a tentative D call TRBD2 (7 bases). This CDR3 has 15 residues. Looked up from germline, CDR1 is MNHEY and CDR2 is SVGAGI. The V end lost 2 bases, the J end lost 7 bases, and 15 bases lay between the germline ends. CDR3 in DNA: TGTGCCAGCAGTTACCTAGCGGAGAGGGGGAATGAGCAGTTCTTC. Its protein is CASSYLAERGNEQFF.

This clonotype was counted once. The chain employs TRBV12-3 or TRBV12-4 and TRBJ2-7; 10 positions agree with TRBD1. This CDR3 is 15 amino acids long. V shed 4 bases and J 3 bases; nucleotides not matched to a gene: 6. CDR3 DNA: TGTGCCAGCAGTTACCCCGGACAGGGGGGCTACGAGCAGTACTTC. Its protein is CASSYPGQGGYEQYF.